A selection of T cell receptor beta chains follows, all from one sample in a study of T-cell reconstitution after alpha-beta-depleted transplantation in children. One entry per CDR3 protein results from TCRdb running MiXCR on the PCR reads. This sample has roughly 500,000 distinct CDR3 sequences; 10% occur once, and the top ten carry 2%. The input for sequencing was PBMCs, taken before TCRalphabeta/CD19-depleted stem cell transplant. The receptor source for this set is a child aged 2 to 15 with inherited bone marrow failure, due to receive a stem cell transplant. Each CDR3 is given without its conserved first and last residue. The D gene is left open where the match is weak.

j_call | v_call | d_call | cdr3_aa
TRBJ1-4 | TRBV20-1 | . | SAPDGTNEKLF
TRBJ2-1 | TRBV7-8 | TRBD2 | ASSSGRLAPYNEQF
TRBJ2-1 | TRBV5-1 | TRBD2 | ASSLLAGQNHEQF
TRBJ2-5 | TRBV12-3/TRBV12-4 | . | ASSSARGAEETQY
TRBJ2-2 | TRBV4-1 | TRBD1 | ASSRTGVNTGELF
TRBJ1-4 | TRBV21-1 | . | ASSKEGLSATNEKLF
TRBJ2-1 | TRBV11-2 | . | ASSSKGEQF
TRBJ2-5 | TRBV30 | . | AWSRPGSQETQY
TRBJ2-1 | TRBV30 | TRBD1 | AWSVIGQAPPYNEQF
TRBJ2-6 | TRBV5-1 | . | ASTLGHGIGANVLT
TRBJ2-1 | TRBV4-3 | TRBD2 | ASSRTGLAGGPGYNEQF
TRBJ1-1 | TRBV7-2 | . | ASTQGFETEAF
TRBJ1-4 | TRBV7-2 | . | ASSLGPGITTNEKLF
TRBJ2-5 | TRBV10-3 | . | AISAWTDQETQY
TRBJ1-4 | TRBV12-3/TRBV12-4 | . | ASYSGDGGGEKLF
TRBJ2-7 | TRBV7-2 | TRBD1 | ASSYPGQEYEQY
TRBJ1-5 | TRBV7-8 | . | ASSLAGPLERPQH
TRBJ1-2 | TRBV5-1 | . | ASSGTRGGYGYT
TRBJ2-1 | TRBV4-2 | TRBD2 | ASSQEEGLAIYEQF
TRBJ2-7 | TRBV7-9 | . | ASSLVSGSAYEQY
TRBJ1-1 | TRBV7-2 | . | ASSLGSQAEAF
TRBJ2-5 | TRBV7-6 | . | ASSLGVGEETQY
TRBJ2-7 | TRBV29-1 | TRBD1 | SGADRAYEQY
TRBJ2-2 | TRBV28 | TRBD2 | ASRLPGLAGPGELF